This TCR beta chain derives from a study of shared clonotypes between healthy human individuals. Every donor, a Caucasian adult, lived in Nashville, Tennessee. CDR3 length equals 12 residues. The germline CDR1 and CDR2 sequences are MDHEN and SYDVKM. V shed 7 bases and J shed 4 bases, with 8 bases lying between them. Method: immunoSEQ multiplex PCR; TCRdb's copy keeps in-frame clones and lacks some. The table shows over 2 million clones, with 80% to 95% occurring only once. The sequence came from a man aged 18 to 30 in good health. Some clones in this sample may be carry-over from other donors' samples. Input material: naive CD4+ T cells from PBMCs. Described subset: CD45RA+ positively selected. The chain has TRBV28 and TRBJ1-5; no reliable D call. The CDR3 region has the DNA TGTGCCAGCATGGACCGAAATCAGCCCCAGCATTTT. It is translated as CASMDRNQPQHF.